A single T cell receptor beta chain is shown here with its context. This sample was included in a study of cytomegalovirus exposure and HLA in healthy donors. The PCR was carried out with 60 Vbeta primers and 13 Jbeta primers. Clones were sequenced by immunoSEQ multiplex PCR, and TCRdb holds only the in-frame ones, with some missing. The sample holds about 140,000 clones, about three quarters seen once. The CDR3 sequence is 13 residues long. Trimming shortened V by 4 bases and J by 0 bases, and 6 bases separated the two germline ends. Germline CDR1 and CDR2: MDHEN and SYDVKM. The genes are TRBV28 and TRBJ2-5, with D possibly TRBD1 on 5 matching bases. The sample taken for sequencing was PBMCs. The sequence came from a man in his forties in good health and CMV-seronegative. CDR3 DNA: TGTGCCAGCAGTTACAGGTACCAAGAGACCCAGTACTTC. Its translation is CASSYRYQETQYF.